This T cell receptor beta chain stems from a study of T cells in localized non-small cell lung cancer. CDR3 length equals 17 residues. The germline V gene has CDR1 SNHLY and CDR2 FYNNEI. J lost 0 bases, V lost 6 bases, and 12 bases had no gene match. Data came from immunoSEQ multiplex PCR; TCRdb stores just in-frame clones and leaves some out. The table includes 30,000 to 35,000 clones, around nine tenths detected once. With regard to this clone: What it binds is not known.

Study-wide results and caveats: Sequencing involved a lone tumor region, leaving heterogeneity possible. There was an association of higher blood T cell density with longer overall survival.

The gene calls are TRBV2 and TRBJ2-5; 8 nucleotides agree with TRBD1. The sequenced sample was peripheral blood, obtained before any cancer treatment. The TCR sequence derives from a woman aged 40-70 years with stage I lung adenocarcinoma. CDR3 sequence reads: CASRIVGQGHHQETQYF. CDR3 bases: TGTGCCAGCAGGATCGTCGGACAGGGCCATCACCAAGAGACCCAGTACTTC.